A selection of T cell receptor beta chains follows, all from one sample in a study of blood T cell repertoires in COVID-19. Assay: immunoSEQ multiplex PCR; the TCRdb copy retains only in-frame clones and omits some. The table has under 130,000 clones, nearly 90% seen once. Source material: peripheral blood. These receptors came from a man aged 45 to 65 in a cohort sampled during active COVID-19. CDR3s include the opening cysteine and the closing phenylalanine or tryptophan. The D gene is left open where the match is weak. Expanded clones get a size class; other rows say once, few or many, or leave the size out.

CDR3 DNA: TGTGCCAGCAGCGCGGGACAGGACTATGGCTACACCTTC
CDR3 protein: CASSAGQDYGYTF
V gene: TRBV5-5
D gene: TRBD1
clone size: -
J gene: TRBJ1-2

CDR3 DNA: TGTGCCAGCAGCCGCGCCGGCGGGGAGCTGTTTTTT
CDR3 protein: CASSRAGGELFF
V gene: TRBV6-6
D gene: -
clone size: -
J gene: TRBJ2-2

CDR3 DNA: TGTGCCAGCAGCTTAAAAGGGACTAGATCATACGAGCAGTACTTC
CDR3 protein: CASSLKGTRSYEQYF
V gene: TRBV7-9
D gene: TRBD2
clone size: few
J gene: TRBJ2-7

CDR3 DNA: TGTGCCAGCATCAGGGGGCTCGCTAATGAAAAACTGTTTTTT
CDR3 protein: CASIRGLANEKLFF
V gene: TRBV2
D gene: TRBD1
clone size: -
J gene: TRBJ1-4

CDR3 DNA: TGTGCCAGCAGCTTAGCCGGGGGGTACAATGAGCAGTTCTTC
CDR3 protein: CASSLAGGYNEQFF
V gene: TRBV11-2
D gene: TRBD2
clone size: -
J gene: TRBJ2-1

CDR3 DNA: TGTGCCAGCAGCTTATGGAGTGGAACTGAAGCTTTCTTT
CDR3 protein: CASSLWSGTEAFF
V gene: TRBV7-3
D gene: -
clone size: -
J gene: TRBJ1-1

CDR3 DNA: TGTGCCAGCAGCCAAGTCGGTGGTAGCGGGGTTAATGAGCAGTTCTTC
CDR3 protein: CASSQVGGSGVNEQFF
V gene: TRBV3-1/TRBV3-2
D gene: TRBD2
clone size: -
J gene: TRBJ2-1

CDR3 DNA: TGTGCCAGCAGCTGGATGACTAGCGGGGGGATCACCGGGGAGCTGTTTTTT
CDR3 protein: CASSWMTSGGITGELFF
V gene: TRBV5-6
D gene: TRBD2
clone size: -
J gene: TRBJ2-2

CDR3 DNA: TGTGCCACCAGTGATTTTTCCGGGGGAGGTGGCTACACCTTC
CDR3 protein: CATSDFSGGGGYTF
V gene: TRBV24-1
D gene: -
clone size: few
J gene: TRBJ1-2

CDR3 DNA: TGTGCCACCAGTGATTCCGGACAGGTGGATTCTCTAGCGGGGACCCAGTACTTC
CDR3 protein: CATSDSGQVDSLAGTQYF
V gene: TRBV24-1
D gene: -
clone size: -
J gene: TRBJ2-5

CDR3 DNA: TGTGCCAGCAGCAAAGGGCGTGCGGGGGGGACCGGGGGCACAGATACGCAGTATTTT
CDR3 protein: CASSKGRAGGTGGTDTQYF
V gene: TRBV3-1/TRBV3-2
D gene: TRBD2
clone size: -
J gene: TRBJ2-3

CDR3 DNA: TGTGCCAGCTCACCACAGGGGGCACCTAATGAAAAACTGTTTTTT
CDR3 protein: CASSPQGAPNEKLFF
V gene: TRBV18
D gene: TRBD1
clone size: once
J gene: TRBJ1-4

CDR3 DNA: TGTGCCAGCAGTTCACCGGCGGGACGGTCTAACTATGGCTACACCTTC
CDR3 protein: CASSSPAGRSNYGYTF
V gene: TRBV6-5
D gene: -
clone size: -
J gene: TRBJ1-2

CDR3 DNA: TGTGCCAGCAGCTTGGCCTCGGTCAGGGTGGGGTCCTCGGGCTATGGCTACACCTTC
CDR3 protein: CASSLASVRVGSSGYGYTF
V gene: TRBV5-5
D gene: -
clone size: -
J gene: TRBJ1-2

CDR3 DNA: TGTGCCACCACGGGAAGATCTAGCACAGATACGCAGTATTTT
CDR3 protein: CATTGRSSTDTQYF
V gene: TRBV6-6
D gene: -
clone size: -
J gene: TRBJ2-3

CDR3 DNA: TGTGCCAGCACAGGGGACAGGGGGCAAAATCAGCCCCAGCATTTT
CDR3 protein: CASTGDRGQNQPQHF
V gene: TRBV6-5
D gene: TRBD1
clone size: -
J gene: TRBJ1-5

CDR3 DNA: TGTGCCAGCAGCCGGACAGGGGGTACTGAAGCTTTCTTT
CDR3 protein: CASSRTGGTEAFF
V gene: TRBV11-1
D gene: TRBD1
clone size: -
J gene: TRBJ1-1

CDR3 DNA: TGCAGCGTTGAAAGGCAGGGTAGGGAGACCCAGTACTTC
CDR3 protein: CSVERQGRETQYF
V gene: TRBV29-1
D gene: -
clone size: -
J gene: TRBJ2-5

CDR3 DNA: TGTGCCAGCAGCTTAGCTGGCAACGGCTACACCTTC
CDR3 protein: CASSLAGNGYTF
V gene: TRBV7-2
D gene: -
clone size: -
J gene: TRBJ1-2

CDR3 DNA: TGTGCCACCAGCGGAGGGGCAGGAGCCCCAAGCACAGATACGCAGTATTTT
CDR3 protein: CATSGGAGAPSTDTQYF
V gene: TRBV24-1
D gene: -
clone size: -
J gene: TRBJ2-3

CDR3 DNA: TGTGCCACCAGCGGCGGGACAGGGATACGGAATGAGCAGTTCTTC
CDR3 protein: CATSGGTGIRNEQFF
V gene: TRBV15
D gene: TRBD1
clone size: -
J gene: TRBJ2-1

CDR3 DNA: TGCAGTGCTAGGGAACAGGCCCAAGCTTTCTTT
CDR3 protein: CSAREQAQAFF
V gene: TRBV20-1
D gene: -
clone size: -
J gene: TRBJ1-1

CDR3 DNA: TGTGCCAGCAGTGAACTCGACAGGCTGATAGCTATCTACGAGCAGTACTTC
CDR3 protein: CASSELDRLIAIYEQYF
V gene: TRBV6-1
D gene: -
clone size: -
J gene: TRBJ2-7

CDR3 DNA: TGTGCCAGCATCGGGAGGGGGTCCTACGAGCAGTACTTC
CDR3 protein: CASIGRGSYEQYF
V gene: TRBV7-2
D gene: TRBD2
clone size: -
J gene: TRBJ2-7

CDR3 DNA: TGTGCCAGCAGTTTTGGGGCGGATCAGCCCCAGCATTTT
CDR3 protein: CASSFGADQPQHF
V gene: TRBV27
D gene: -
clone size: -
J gene: TRBJ1-5

CDR3 DNA: TGTGCCACGGAAGGGGGGGACGCCGGGGAGCTGTTTTTT
CDR3 protein: CATEGGDAGELFF
V gene: TRBV24-1
D gene: -
clone size: -
J gene: TRBJ2-2

CDR3 DNA: TGTGCCAGTAGCGGGTCTGAAGCTTTCTTT
CDR3 protein: CASSGSEAFF
V gene: TRBV19
D gene: -
clone size: -
J gene: TRBJ1-1

CDR3 DNA: TGTGCCAGCAGTTCTGAAGGGGTAGGTCCCCAGCATTTT
CDR3 protein: CASSSEGVGPQHF
V gene: TRBV12-3/TRBV12-4
D gene: -
clone size: -
J gene: TRBJ1-5

CDR3 DNA: TGTGCCAGCAGCCGCTCAGGGAGCACAGATACGCAGTATTTT
CDR3 protein: CASSRSGSTDTQYF
V gene: TRBV3-1/TRBV3-2
D gene: -
clone size: -
J gene: TRBJ2-3